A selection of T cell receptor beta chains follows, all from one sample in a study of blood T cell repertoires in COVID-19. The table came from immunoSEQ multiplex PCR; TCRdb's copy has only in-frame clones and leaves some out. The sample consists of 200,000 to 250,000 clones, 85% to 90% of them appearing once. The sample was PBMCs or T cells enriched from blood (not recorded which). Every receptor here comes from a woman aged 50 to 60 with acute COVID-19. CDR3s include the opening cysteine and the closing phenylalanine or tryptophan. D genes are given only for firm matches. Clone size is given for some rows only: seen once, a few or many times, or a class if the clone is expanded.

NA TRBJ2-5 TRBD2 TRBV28 TGTGCCAGCAGCCGGACTAGCGGGAGAGAGACCCAGTACTTC CASSRTSGRETQYF
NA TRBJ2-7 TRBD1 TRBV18 TGTGCCAGCTCAGAACAGGGGTCCTACGAGCAGTACTTC CASSEQGSYEQYF
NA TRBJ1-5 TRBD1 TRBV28 TGTGCCAGCAGTTTCCGGACAGGGGAAGGCAATCAGCCCCAGCATTTT CASSFRTGEGNQPQHF
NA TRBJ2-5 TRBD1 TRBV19 TGTGCCAGTAGTACGCGACAGGGGTGGGAGACCCAGTACTTC CASSTRQGWETQYF
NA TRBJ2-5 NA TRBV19 TGTGCCAGTAGTCCGTCGTCGGTAGCGATCGAGCGCGAGACCCAGTACTTC CASSPSSVAIERETQYF
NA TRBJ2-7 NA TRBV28 TGTGCCAGCAGTGCGCCCGGGGGCTACGAGCAGTACTTC CASSAPGGYEQYF
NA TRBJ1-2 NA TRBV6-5 TGTGCCAGCAGTTATTTAGCGCAAAACTATGGCTACACCTTC CASSYLAQNYGYTF
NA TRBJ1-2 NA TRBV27 TGTGCCAGCAGTTCTTACCGACAAGAGAGATATGGCTACACCTTC CASSSYRQERYGYTF
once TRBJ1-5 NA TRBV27 TGTGCCAGCAGTTTAATGGGCTATAGCAATCAGCCCCAGCATTTT CASSLMGYSNQPQHF
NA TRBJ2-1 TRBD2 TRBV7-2 TGTGCCAGCAGCTTAGGAGGGACTAGCGGGAGGGCCGGGGAGCAGTTCTTC CASSLGGTSGRAGEQFF
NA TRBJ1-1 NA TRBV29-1 TGCAGCGTTGGCATGGGACATTTGAACACTGAAGCTTTCTTT CSVGMGHLNTEAFF
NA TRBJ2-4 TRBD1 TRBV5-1 TGCGCCAGCAGCCCGGGGACAGGGAAAAACATTCAGTACTTC CASSPGTGKNIQYF
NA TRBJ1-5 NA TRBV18 TGTGCCAGCTCACCCGCCCTGGGGGGGGGCAATCAGCCCCAGCATTTT CASSPALGGGNQPQHF
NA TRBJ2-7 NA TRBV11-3 TGTGCCAGCGGAGATCCTCGACAGGCCGCCTACGAGCAGTACTTC CASGDPRQAAYEQYF
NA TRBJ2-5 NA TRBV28 TGTGCCAGCAGGCCTTCGGGTGGGGAGACCCAGTACTTC CASRPSGGETQYF
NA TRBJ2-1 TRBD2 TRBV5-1 TGCGCCAGCAGCGAGTCGGGACTAGCTCTTTATGAGCAGTTCTTC CASSESGLALYEQFF
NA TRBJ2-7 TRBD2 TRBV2 TGTGCCAGCAGGGGACTAGCGGGGTACTACGAGCAGTACTTC CASRGLAGYYEQYF
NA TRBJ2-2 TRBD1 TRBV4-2 TGTGCCAGCAGCCGTCCCGGGACAGGCCAGAACACCGGGGAGCTGTTTTTT CASSRPGTGQNTGELFF